This passage covers 5 T cell receptor beta chains from one sample sequenced in a study of control samples from healthy donors and cancer patients. The protocol was immunoSEQ multiplex PCR, while the TCRdb copy is restricted to in-frame clones and leaves out a portion. This table has about 86,000 clones, just over 90% appearing once. Sequenced input: blood. The receptor source for this set is a woman aged 25 to 39 in good health.

The chain has TRBV30 and TRBJ2-7, with TRBD2 matching over 10 bases. Trimming took 3 bases from V and 0 from J; bases not matched to a gene: 20. The germline CDR1 and CDR2 sequences are GTSNPN and SVGIG (reference sequence). The CDR3 runs to 20 residues. Written as DNA, the CDR3 is TGTGCCTGGAGAACCGAACCGGGACTAGCGAACGAACCCCGCTCCTACGAGCAGTACTTC. It yields the protein CAWRTEPGLANEPRSYEQYF.

This chain uses TRBV5-6 with TRBJ2-5, with D perhaps being TRBD1 or TRBD2 (5 bases each). Trimming took 5 bases from V and 2 from J, leaving 19 bases between them. The CDR3 is made up of 16 amino acids. The germline V gene encodes CDR1 SGHDT and CDR2 YYEEEE. CDR3 protein: CASSGGFKGQQETQYF. The CDR3 nucleotides read TGTGCCAGCAGTGGGGGTTTTAAGGGGCAACAAGAGACCCAGTACTTC.

The chain recombines TRBV28 with TRBJ2-2; D not resolved. Trimming cost V 2 bases and J 7 bases, with 5 bases left between them. The CDR3 spans 12 residues. Germline CDR1 MDHEN, CDR2 SYDVKM. The CDR3 region has the DNA TGTGCCAGCAGTTTAGCGGTCGGGGAGCTGTTTTTT. As protein: CASSLAVGELFF.

In its sample, this clone was seen once. This rearrangement joins TRBV24-1 to TRBJ1-2, with 8 bases aligning to TRBD1. Per germline, CDR1 KGHDR and CDR2 SFDVKD. With 2 bases clipped from V and 9 bases from J, the junction kept 4 bases outside the gene matches. CDR3 length equals 13 residues. CDR3 region: CATSDWTGISYTF. As DNA, the CDR3 is TGTGCCACCAGTGATTGGACAGGGATTAGCTACACCTTC.

This clone was seen once. The chain employs TRBV28 and TRBJ1-2; a possible D gene is TRBD1 (6 bases). Trimming left V 11 bases short and J 4 bases short, with 20 bases between. The CDR3 has 14 residues. Looked up from germline, CDR1 is MDHEN and CDR2 is SYDVKM. The CDR3 region is CAGAQGSTFYGYTF. CDR3 coding DNA: TGTGCCGGCGCCCAGGGGTCGACCTTCTATGGCTACACCTTC.